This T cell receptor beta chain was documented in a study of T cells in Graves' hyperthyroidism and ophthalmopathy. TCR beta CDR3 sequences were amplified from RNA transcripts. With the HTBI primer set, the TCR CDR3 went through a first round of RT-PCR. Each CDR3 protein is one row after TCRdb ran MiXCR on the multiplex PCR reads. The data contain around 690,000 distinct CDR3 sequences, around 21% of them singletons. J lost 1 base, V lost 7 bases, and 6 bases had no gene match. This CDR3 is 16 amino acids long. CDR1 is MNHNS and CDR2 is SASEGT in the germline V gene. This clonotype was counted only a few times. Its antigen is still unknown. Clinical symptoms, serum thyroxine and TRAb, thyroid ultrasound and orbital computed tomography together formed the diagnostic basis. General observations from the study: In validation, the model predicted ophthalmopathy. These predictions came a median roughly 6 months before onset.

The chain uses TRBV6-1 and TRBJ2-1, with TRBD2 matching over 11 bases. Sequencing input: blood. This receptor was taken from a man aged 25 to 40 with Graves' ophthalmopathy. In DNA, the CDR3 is TGTGCCAGCACCCGGACTAGCGGGTTTTCCTACAATGAGCAGTTCTTC. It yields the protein CASTRTSGFSYNEQFF.